This T cell receptor (beta chain) is from a study of CD8+CD57+ T cells in acquired aplastic anemia. CD8+CD57+ cell expansion, shown by flow cytometry, had occurred in the patients selected for sequencing. Untreated patients provided the blood samples, with no therapy given before sampling. Genomic DNA acted as the template from which TCR beta VDJ combination and CDR3 sequence profiling were carried out. One entry per CDR3 protein, called by TCRdb with MiXCR from the reads. The table records about 250,000 distinct CDR3 sequences, more than 45% of them present only once. Germline V gene data show CDR1 as LNHDA and CDR2 as SQIVND (reference sequence). The CDR3 has 13 amino acids. Trimming stripped 1 base from V and 2 bases from J, with 5 bases between.

The J gene is TRBJ2-5, the V gene TRBV19; D gene uncertain. Sequences were obtained from sorted CD4+, CD8+, or CD8+CD57+ T cells (not recorded which) from PBMCs. The TCR was taken from a human donor with aplastic anemia. Here the CDR3 reads CASSIGSQETQYF. DNA for the CDR3: TGTGCCAGTAGTATAGGATCTCAAGAGACCCAGTACTTC.